This T cell receptor beta chain was obtained from a study of OX40 agonist ivuxolimab in advanced cancers. Assay: immunoSEQ multiplex PCR; the TCRdb copy retains only in-frame clones and omits some. The sample has roughly 40,000 clones, approximately 80% seen once. Autoimmune disease history or systemic immunosuppression meant exclusion. The study sampled blood at baseline, cycle 4 day 1, and cycle 7 day 1. Whole-study results and caveats: Clonal expansion by week 6 occurred in CD4+ and CD8+ blood T cells (at 0.1 to 3.0 mg/kg). On average, a greater number of expanded clones characterised CD8+ T cells relative to CD4+.

V dropped 7 bases and J dropped 6 bases, with 16 bases sitting between them. The CDR3 has 13 amino acids. Per the germline V gene, CDR1 is LNHDA and CDR2 is SQIVND (reference sequence). This clone was detected a few times. The antigen is undetermined. Source: CD4+ or CD8+ T cells sorted from blood, taken in a trial of the OX40 agonist ivuxolimab. The chain couples TRBV19 to TRBJ2-7; maybe TRBD1 (5 bases). The clonotype was recovered from an adult with an advanced solid tumor such as melanoma, head and neck, liver or kidney cancer. The CDR3 DNA is TGTGCCAGTACCCCAACTGGGGCAGGCGAGCAGTACTTC. Protein: CASTPTGAGEQYF.